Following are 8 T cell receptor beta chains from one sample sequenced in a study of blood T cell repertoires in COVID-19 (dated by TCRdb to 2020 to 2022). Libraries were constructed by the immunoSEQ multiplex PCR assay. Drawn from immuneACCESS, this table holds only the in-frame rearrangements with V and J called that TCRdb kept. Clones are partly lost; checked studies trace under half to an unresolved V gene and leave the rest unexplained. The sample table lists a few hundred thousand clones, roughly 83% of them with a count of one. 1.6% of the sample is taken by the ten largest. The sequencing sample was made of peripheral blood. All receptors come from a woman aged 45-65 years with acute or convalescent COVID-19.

In DNA form, the CDR3 reads TGTGCCAGCAGCTTGGATCGTAGTGAGACCCAGTACTTC. Protein product: CASSLDRSETQYF. The V call is TRBV5-6, the J call TRBJ2-5; no reliable D call. The CDR3 extends over 13 amino acids. Trimming took 0 bases from V and 5 from J, leaving 8 bases between them. Germline V gene data show CDR1 as SGHDT and CDR2 as YYEEEE.

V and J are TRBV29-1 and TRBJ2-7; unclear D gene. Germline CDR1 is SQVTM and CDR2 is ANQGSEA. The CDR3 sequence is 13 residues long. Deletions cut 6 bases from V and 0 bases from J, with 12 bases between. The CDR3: CSVGLAASYEQYF. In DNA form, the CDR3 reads TGCAGCGTGGGCTTGGCCGCCTCCTACGAGCAGTACTTC.

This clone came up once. The CDR3 protein is CASSLGPGESNTGELFF. Written as DNA, the CDR3 is TGTGCCAGCAGCTTAGGGCCAGGGGAATCGAACACCGGGGAGCTGTTTTTT. The chain couples TRBV7-3 to TRBJ2-2; tentatively, D is TRBD1 (6 bases). The germline gives CDR1 SGHTA, CDR2 FQGTGA. V lost 2 bases and J 0 bases, leaving 13 bases between the germline ends. The CDR3 loop spans 17 amino acids.

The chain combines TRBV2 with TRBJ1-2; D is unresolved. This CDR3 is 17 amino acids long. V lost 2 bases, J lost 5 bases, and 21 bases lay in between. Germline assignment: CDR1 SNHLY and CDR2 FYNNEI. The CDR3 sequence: CASSESLEGGRRYGYTF. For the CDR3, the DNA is TGTGCCAGCAGTGAATCCCTAGAGGGCGGTAGGAGATATGGCTACACCTTC.

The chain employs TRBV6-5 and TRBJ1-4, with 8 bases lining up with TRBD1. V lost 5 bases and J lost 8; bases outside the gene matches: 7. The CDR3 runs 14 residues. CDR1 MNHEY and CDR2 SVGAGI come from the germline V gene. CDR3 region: CASSLTGGREKLFF. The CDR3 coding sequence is TGTGCCAGCAGTCTTACAGGGGGTCGCGAAAAACTGTTTTTT.

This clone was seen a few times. In DNA form, the CDR3 reads TGTGCCAGTAGCACAGGGTCAGACGGGACCCAGTACTTC. As protein: CASSTGSDGTQYF. The chain is built from TRBV19 and TRBJ2-5; D perhaps matches TRBD1 (6 bases). Trimming left V 6 bases short and J 7 bases short, with 15 bases between. The V gene's germline CDR1 is LNHDA and CDR2 SQIVND (reference sequence). The CDR3 length is 13 residues.

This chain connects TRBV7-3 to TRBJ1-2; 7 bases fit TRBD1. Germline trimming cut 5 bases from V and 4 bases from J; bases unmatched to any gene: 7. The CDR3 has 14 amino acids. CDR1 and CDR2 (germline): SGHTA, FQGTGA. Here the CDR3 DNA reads TGTGCCAGCAGCCCAAACAGGGGCGGCTATGGCTACACCTTC. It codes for CASSPNRGGYGYTF.

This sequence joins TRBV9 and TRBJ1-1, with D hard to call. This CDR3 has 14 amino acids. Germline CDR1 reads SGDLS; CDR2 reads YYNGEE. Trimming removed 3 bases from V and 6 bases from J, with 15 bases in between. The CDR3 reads CASSDSAARPEAFF. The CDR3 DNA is TGTGCCAGCAGCGATTCAGCGGCCCGCCCTGAAGCTTTCTTT.